The table lists the clone carrying this T cell receptor beta chain with many counts. TCRdb independently ran MiXCR on the RT-PCR reads; one entry per CDR3 protein. In the table there are about 680,000 distinct CDR3 sequences, approximately 14% of which are singletons. Sequencing was carried out using memory CD4+ T cells from blood. The origin of this receptor is a female donor in good health, serving as a healthy control.

CDR3 sequence reads: CASSLTLTGRNEQFF. The DNA of the CDR3 is TGTGCCAGCAGCTTAACCTTAACAGGGAGGAATGAGCAGTTCTTC. The chain carries TRBV7-3 and TRBJ2-1; D may match TRBD1 or TRBD2 (6 bases each). From germline, CDR1 is SGHTA and CDR2 FQGTGA. Deletions cut 0 bases from V and 7 bases from J, with 13 bases between. This CDR3 is built from 15 residues.